The TCR beta chain under discussion was sequenced for a study of shared clonotypes between healthy human individuals. Germline trimming cut 6 bases from V and 9 bases from J; bases unmatched to any gene: 11. Germline CDR1 and CDR2: MDHEN and SYDVKM. The CDR3 sequence is 15 residues long. Study conclusions and caveats: Sequencing of the sorted subsets was shown by rarefaction to be incomplete despite large depth. Memory subsets generally showed smaller estimated richness than naive subsets did.

A CD45RA-negative memory subset and a CD45RA+ naive subset were separated from the CD4+ cells. As for this clone: Its antigen remains unknown.

The repertoire was sequenced with immunoSEQ multiplex PCR; TCRdb's copy has only in-frame clones and lacks some. The sample includes 2 million to 2.5 million clones, approximately 93% seen only once; the top ten take about 0.41%. The chain couples TRBV28 to TRBJ2-1; TRBD2 matches at 10 bases. Sequencing was performed on naive CD4+ T cells from PBMCs. This sample's subset: CD45RA+ positively selected. The TCR was taken from a man aged 18 to 35 in good health. Some clones in this sample may be carry-over from other donors' samples. The CDR3 DNA reads as TGTGCCAGCAGCCTGGGGAGCGGGAGGGATGGTGAGCAGTTCTTC. This gives the protein CASSLGSGRDGEQFF.